The 20 T cell receptor beta chains below all came from one sample that was sequenced in a study of STAT5B mutations in CD4+ large granular lymphocyte leukemia. Clones were read by immunoSEQ multiplex PCR, and TCRdb kept only the in-frame ones, dropping some. Of about 31,000 clones detected, about 88% appear once; the ten largest clones hold over 0.4%. Sequences were obtained from CD4+ T cells from blood buffy coats. The receptor set was obtained from a human donor in good health.

This chain joins TRBV18 and TRBJ1-5; D remains unclear. The CDR3 covers 14 residues. The ends were cut back, 6 bases at V and 3 bases at J, with 12 bases in the middle. CDR1 is KGHSH and CDR2 is LQKENI in the germline V gene. The chain's CDR3 is CASSLERSNQPQHF. DNA for the CDR3: TGTGCCAGCTCCCTAGAGCGCTCCAATCAGCCCCAGCATTTT.

The CDR3 sequence is CASSNSPGQADANYGYTF. The CDR3 coding sequence is TGTGCCAGCAGTAACTCCCCGGGACAGGCAGATGCTAACTATGGCTACACCTTC. This chain connects TRBV5-5 to TRBJ1-2, with 8 nucleotides matching TRBD1. V lost 5 bases to trimming and J lost 0 bases; unmatched junction nucleotides: 15. The CDR3 extends over 18 amino acids. Germline CDR1 reads SGHKS; CDR2 reads YYEKEE (reference sequence).

This chain connects TRBV6-6 to TRBJ1-1; 8 nucleotides line up with TRBD1. V trimming: 6 bases; J trimming: 0 bases; junction bases outside the gene matches: 6. Germline V gene sequence: CDR1 MNHNY, CDR2 SVGAGI (reference sequence). The CDR3 length is 15 residues. CDR3 amino acids: CASSDSGGMNTEAFF. The CDR3 coding sequence is TGTGCCAGCAGCGACTCAGGGGGCATGAACACTGAAGCTTTCTTT.

The sample holds a few counts of this clone. V and J are TRBV28 and TRBJ1-3; TRBD1 aligns across 7 bases. CDR1 MDHEN and CDR2 SYDVKM come from the germline V gene. V shed 3 bases and J 4 bases; nucleotides not matched to a gene: 3. The CDR3 is 14 amino acids. The DNA for the CDR3 is TGTGCCAGCAGTTTCTCGGACAGGGGAAACACCATATATTTT. This gives the protein CASSFSDRGNTIYF.

This chain joins TRBV9 and TRBJ2-1; the match to TRBD2 covers 11 bases. The CDR3 has 20 residues. The V segment lost 0 bases and the J segment 1 base; nucleotides outside the gene matches: 12. Germline values: CDR1 SGDLS, CDR2 YYNGEE. The CDR3 protein is CASSVAPTSGIPLSYNEQFF. The CDR3 coding sequence is TGTGCCAGCAGCGTAGCTCCGACTAGCGGGATCCCTCTTTCCTACAATGAGCAGTTCTTC.

The chain joins TRBV7-9 to TRBJ2-7, with 10 positions matching TRBD1. V was pared by 5 bases and J by 2 bases, with 6 bases of the junction left unmatched. Germline lookup yields CDR1 SEHNR and CDR2 FQNEAQ (reference sequence). The CDR3 runs to 15 residues. This CDR3 is CASSPRTGGPYEQYF. The CDR3 DNA reads as TGTGCCAGCAGCCCTCGGACAGGGGGGCCCTACGAGCAGTACTTC.

CDR3 sequence: CASSLLTVTYEQYF. The CDR3 DNA is TGTGCCAGCAGCCTCTTGACTGTTACCTACGAGCAGTACTTC. The V call is TRBV6-1, the J call TRBJ2-7; D uncertain. V shed 6 bases and J shed 2 bases, with 14 bases lying between them. This CDR3 comprises 14 residues. CDR1 is MNHNS, CDR2 SASEGT, per germline.

The chain couples TRBV29-1 to TRBJ1-1; D gene ambiguous. Germline CDR1 and CDR2: SQVTM and ANQGSEA. The CDR3 is 16 residues long. V was clipped by 0 bases and J by 4 bases, with 18 bases between them. CDR3 sequence reads: CSVEDRAGSLATEAFF. For the CDR3, the DNA is TGCAGCGTTGAAGATAGGGCCGGTAGCCTGGCCACTGAAGCTTTCTTT.

The chain recombines TRBV5-1 with TRBJ1-6; no firm D call. The CDR3 runs to 16 residues. V lost 3 bases and J 0 bases, leaving 10 bases between the germline ends. The germline gives CDR1 SGHRS, CDR2 YFSETQ. In DNA form, the CDR3 reads TGCGCCAGCAGCTCCCGGTACAGCTCCTATAATTCACCCCTCCACTTT. Protein product: CASSSRYSSYNSPLHF.

The CDR3 DNA follows: TGTGCCAGCAGTTCCTCGGACTACCCCTACGAGCAGTACTTC. It is translated as CASSSSDYPYEQYF. This chain uses TRBV28 with TRBJ2-7, with a possible D match to TRBD2 (6 bases). V gave up 4 bases and J gave up 2 bases, with 12 bases separating them. Germline V gives CDR1 MDHEN, CDR2 SYDVKM. The CDR3 runs to 14 residues.

The chain has TRBV11-2 and TRBJ2-2; 9 bases align to TRBD1. The CDR3 covers 16 residues. Germline loops: CDR1 SGHAT, CDR2 FQNNGV. Germline trimming cut 5 bases from V and 5 bases from J; bases unmatched to any gene: 9. The CDR3 region is CASSPWDRVQTGELFF. The DNA of the CDR3 is TGTGCCAGCAGCCCATGGGACAGGGTCCAAACCGGGGAGCTGTTTTTT.

This clone was found a few times. The chain joins TRBV7-9 to TRBJ2-7; TRBD2 agrees at 10 bases. In germline, CDR1 is SEHNR, CDR2 FQNEAQ (reference sequence). The CDR3 contains 14 residues. The J segment lost 0 bases and the V segment lost 8 bases, leaving 4 bases of the junction unmatched. CDR3 nucleotide sequence: TGTGCCAGCCGGCTAGCGGGGGACTCCTACGAGCAGTACTTC. Translation: CASRLAGDSYEQYF.

The gene calls are TRBV9 and TRBJ2-7; the D gene is possibly TRBD2 (7 bases). Trimming pared 0 bases from V and 4 bases from J, leaving 14 bases between. CDR3 length: 15 amino acids. Per the germline V gene, CDR1 is SGDLS and CDR2 is YYNGEE. The CDR3 nucleotides read TGTGCCAGCAGCGTAGGAAAAGGGGGGGGGTACGAGCAGTACTTC. Amino acid sequence: CASSVGKGGGYEQYF.

This chain links TRBV11-3 with TRBJ1-1, with unresolved D. Trimming took off 1 base at V and 0 bases at J, with 9 bases between the two ends. Germline assignment: CDR1 SGHNT and CDR2 YENEEA. The CDR3 runs to 15 residues. CDR3 nucleotides: TGTGCCAGCAGCTTAGGGCGACCGTTGAACACTGAAGCTTTCTTT. It yields the protein CASSLGRPLNTEAFF.

The V and J genes are TRBV19 and TRBJ2-7; 7 nucleotides match TRBD1. CDR3 size: 14 residues. The J segment lost 4 bases and the V segment lost 8 bases, leaving 11 bases of the junction unmatched. Per the germline V gene, CDR1 is LNHDA and CDR2 is SQIVND (reference sequence). CDR3 coding DNA: TGTGCCAGTGCCCTGGGGACAGAGGGTTACGAGCAGTACTTC. Translated: CASALGTEGYEQYF.

The genes are TRBV9 and TRBJ2-1; 11 bases are a match to TRBD2. Germline CDR1 is SGDLS and CDR2 is YYNGEE. The CDR3 is 17 residues long. After removal of 0 bases from V and 0 bases from J, the junction contained 2 bases not matched to a gene. CDR3 DNA sequence: TGTGCCAGCAGCGTAGGCGGGACTAGCGGCTCCTACAATGAGCAGTTCTTC. Translating it yields CASSVGGTSGSYNEQFF. Full variable domain (rest looked up from reference TRBV9 and TRBJ2-1): DSGVTQTPKHLITATGQRVTLRCSPRSGDLSVYWYQQSLDQGLQFLIQYYNGEERAKGNILERFSAQQFPDLHSELNLSSLELGDSALYFCASSVGGTSGSYNEQFFGPGTRLTVL.

Turning to this clone: This CDR3 is also generated by other DNA sequences in the sample. The chain uses TRBV7-9 and TRBJ1-1; tentative D call: TRBD1 (6 bases). Germline V CDR1 and CDR2: SEHNR, FQNEAQ (reference sequence). Trimming pared 2 bases from V and 4 bases from J, leaving 8 bases between. This CDR3 comprises 13 residues. This CDR3 is CASSLTGSTEAFF. The CDR3 coding sequence is TGTGCCAGCAGCTTAACAGGGAGCACTGAAGCTTTCTTT.

V is TRBV28 and J is TRBJ1-1; possibly TRBD1 for D (5 bases). CDR1 is MDHEN and CDR2 is SYDVKM in the germline V gene. The V gene lost 6 bases and the J gene lost 1 base, with 15 bases spanning the gap. The length of the CDR3 is 15 residues. This CDR3 is CASRPFTGGNTEAFF. DNA of the CDR3: TGTGCCAGCAGACCATTCACAGGAGGGAACACTGAAGCTTTCTTT.

The chain has TRBV9 and TRBJ2-2; perhaps TRBD1 as D (6 bases). This CDR3 spans 15 amino acids. Trimming took 4 bases from V and 2 from J, leaving 12 bases between them. Germline CDR1 SGDLS, CDR2 YYNGEE. The CDR3 DNA reads TGTGCCAGCAGCATAGGACAGACTAACACCGGGGAGCTGTTTTTT. As protein: CASSIGQTNTGELFF.

The chain uses TRBV6-1 and TRBJ2-7, with D uncertain. The germline gives CDR1 MNHNS, CDR2 SASEGT. CDR3 length: 14 residues. The V and J ends lost 2 bases and 1 base respectively, with 9 bases between them. The CDR3 DNA follows: TGTGCCAGCAGTGAAATGGGTCTGTCCTACGAGCAGTACTTC. The encoded protein is CASSEMGLSYEQYF.